This is a list of T cell receptor beta chains from one sample in a study of blood T cell repertoires in COVID-19. TCRdb's copy holds only in-frame clones and misses some; the assay was immunoSEQ multiplex PCR. The sample yields roughly 220,000 clones, about 85% seen once. Specimen: peripheral blood. These receptors were collected from a man aged 50-59 years who had recovered from COVID-19. The CDR3 runs from the conserved cysteine through the conserved F or W. D genes are given only for firm matches.

TRBV24-1,TRBD1,TRBJ2-1,CATSDVTGTGVYNEQFF
TRBV5-1,TRBD2,TRBJ2-3,CASSLAEIHTDTQYF
TRBV6-5,TRBD2,TRBJ2-1,CASTRTSGYNEQFF
TRBV19,TRBD1,TRBJ1-2,CATRQGRGYGYTF
TRBV5-4,TRBD1,TRBJ2-1,CASSFLRDSHNEQFF
TRBV5-6,TRBD2,TRBJ2-1,CASSLELAGDNEQFF
TRBV27,TRBD2,TRBJ2-3,CASRLWASGLYDTDTQYF
TRBV9,NA,TRBJ2-2,CASSVHERNTGELFF
TRBV29-1,NA,TRBJ2-5,CSVDYQGNRKETQYF
TRBV5-1,TRBD1,TRBJ2-7,CASSLPTGTGLNEQYF
TRBV28,NA,TRBJ1-4,CASSLFLEKLFF
TRBV30,NA,TRBJ2-7,CAWSHQGSEQYF
TRBV7-8,NA,TRBJ1-1,CASSHDRVKSEAFF
TRBV28,NA,TRBJ1-3,CASRTQQGSGNTIYF
TRBV9,NA,TRBJ1-6,CASSLGSHNSPLHF
TRBV28,NA,TRBJ2-1,CASSSTRTDQFF
TRBV7-9,TRBD2,TRBJ2-7,CASSYLAGGVHEQYF
TRBV7-9,TRBD2,TRBJ2-2,CASSSGLGFDGELFF
TRBV9,TRBD2,TRBJ2-3,CASSDSPTSAADTQYF
TRBV3-1/TRBV3-2,NA,TRBJ2-1,CASSQLSGTFGPNSYNEQFF
TRBV2,TRBD2,TRBJ2-4,CAIQREGPIQYF
TRBV2,TRBD1,TRBJ2-1,CASTLDRGKYNEQFF
TRBV7-6,NA,TRBJ2-1,CASSLGTPRHLGEQFF
TRBV11-2,TRBD2,TRBJ2-5,CASQPGEGPVGKTQYF
TRBV29-1,NA,TRBJ2-3,CSVESLLRLTDTQYF
TRBV19,NA,TRBJ2-5,CASSNPTSLQETQYF
TRBV3-1/TRBV3-2,TRBD1,TRBJ2-5,CASAHRTGAETQYF
TRBV28,NA,TRBJ2-1,CASSSAGAEGVYNEQFF
TRBV14,NA,TRBJ2-7,CASSHLGVTEASYEQYF
TRBV29-1,TRBD1,TRBJ1-2,CSVPGTAHRGSYGYTF
TRBV21-1,NA,TRBJ1-5,CASSFQGQGCQPQHF
TRBV30,TRBD2,TRBJ2-3,CAWTSGRAKLGADTQYF
TRBV2,TRBD1,TRBJ2-1,CASSGQGDNEQFF
TRBV28,NA,TRBJ2-7,CASRPDRRASYEQYF
TRBV7-9,NA,TRBJ1-4,CASSLARGADEKLFF
TRBV5-4,TRBD2,TRBJ2-1,CASSLSGGSYNEQFF
TRBV28,NA,TRBJ1-4,CASSSDMNGEKLFF
TRBV7-6,NA,TRBJ2-1,CASSSPGVAYNEQFF
TRBV28,NA,TRBJ1-5,CASSLSRKNQPQHF
TRBV5-1,NA,TRBJ1-2,CASSEAGYYGYTF
TRBV7-9,NA,TRBJ1-5,CASSSQGYQPQHF
TRBV21-1,NA,TRBJ1-1,CASSKGRWEMNTEAFF
TRBV30,NA,TRBJ2-1,CAWGEGLSSYNEQFF
TRBV5-5,NA,TRBJ1-4,CASRGGLATNEKLFF
TRBV5-1,NA,TRBJ2-5,CASSRTNVGETQYF
TRBV20-1,NA,TRBJ1-1,CSASITEAFF
TRBV13,TRBD1,TRBJ1-4,CASSRRDRGRGNEKLFF
TRBV5-1,NA,TRBJ2-2,CASSPPGANTGELFF
TRBV4-1,TRBD2,TRBJ2-3,CASSQISGNTDTQYF
TRBV5-3,TRBD2,TRBJ2-2,CARSLAGLAGLTPWTGELFF
TRBV2,NA,TRBJ1-2,CASRWTANYGYTF
TRBV13,NA,TRBJ2-7,CASSEYQRAYEQYF
TRBV7-9,NA,TRBJ1-3,CASSDRPGNTIYF
TRBV7-6,TRBD2,TRBJ2-2,CASSLRTSGNTGELFF
TRBV7-2,TRBD1,TRBJ1-2,CASSFFQGAGGTRGYGYTF
TRBV29-1,TRBD1,TRBJ2-5,CSVEVEGQGIQETQYF
TRBV19,NA,TRBJ1-5,CASKDRRGTQPQHF
TRBV27,NA,TRBJ2-1,CASRPGGHYNEQFF
TRBV10-2,TRBD2,TRBJ2-1,CASRRTSGLSSYNEQFF